This T cell receptor beta chain emerged from a study of CD8 T cells in ankylosing spondylitis. General observations from the study: A motif in TCR beta, a set of several highly homologous variants, appeared characteristic of ankylosing spondylitis blood.

With regard to this clonotype: Its antigen is not identified.

This CDR3 has 14 residues. Looked up from germline, CDR1 is SGHDT and CDR2 is YYEEEE. With 4 bases removed from V and 4 bases from J, the gap between germline ends came to 14 bases. In TCRdb, the 5' RACE reads were re-called with MiXCR into one record per CDR3 protein. In the table there are around 480,000 distinct CDR3 sequences, under 20% of which are singletons. Sequenced input: blood, either unsorted or a sorted T cell fraction (not recorded which). This TCR was recovered from a male donor with ankylosing spondylitis. The V gene is TRBV5-6, the J gene TRBJ1-1, with D possibly TRBD1 on 6 matching bases. The CDR3: CASSQGFRGTEAFF. CDR3 sequence (DNA): TGTGCCAGCAGCCAGGGGTTTCGGGGCACTGAAGCTTTCTTT. Together with reference TRBV5-6 and TRBJ1-1, the CDR3 gives the full variable domain: DAGVTQSPTHLIKTRGQQVTLRCSPKSGHDTVSWYQQALGQGPQFIFQYYEEEERQRGNFPDRFSGHQFPNYSSELNVNALLLGDSALYLCASSQGFRGTEAFFGQGTRLTVV.